The 4 T cell receptor beta chains below were found in one sample sequenced in a study of cytomegalovirus exposure and HLA in healthy donors. Primers included in the PCR were 60 Vbeta and 13 Jbeta primers. Generated by immunoSEQ multiplex PCR, the TCRdb table keeps only in-frame clones and is missing some. Seen here are 100,000 to 150,000 clones, around 79% observed once, and the top ten hold more than 1.4%. The source material was PBMCs. The receptor set was obtained from a woman aged 18-29 years in good health and CMV-seronegative.

As to this clone: This sample also contains other DNA sequences that code for the same CDR3. CDR3 sequence (DNA): TGTGCCAGCAGCCGAAACATGAACACTGAAGCTTTCTTT. Residues: CASSRNMNTEAFF. This chain connects TRBV9 to TRBJ1-1, with D unclear. Germline V lookup: CDR1 SGDLS, CDR2 YYNGEE. The CDR3 has 13 residues. V was clipped by 4 bases and J by 0 bases, with 7 bases between them.

The rearrangement joins TRBV6-1 to TRBJ1-4, with D perhaps matching TRBD1 (6 bases). Germline V gene lookup returns CDR1 MNHNS and CDR2 SASEGT. Trimming removed 6 bases at V and 5 bases at J, with 10 bases between. The CDR3 consists of 13 residues. This CDR3 is CASSGTQNEKLFF. CDR3 sequence (DNA): TGTGCCAGCAGCGGGACACAGAATGAAAAACTGTTTTTT.

The chain is built from TRBV19 and TRBJ1-2; D ambiguous. CDR1 is LNHDA, CDR2 SQIVND, per germline (reference sequence). The V end was cut by 3 bases, the J end by 5 bases, with 19 bases between. This CDR3 has 16 residues. The CDR3 sequence is CASSISLGSRRYGYTF. The CDR3 bases are TGTGCCAGTAGTATTTCCCTAGGGAGCAGAAGATATGGCTACACCTTC.

The CDR3 reads CASRPWVQGARNTEAFF. DNA of the CDR3: TGTGCCAGCAGACCATGGGTCCAGGGGGCGAGGAACACTGAAGCTTTCTTT. The chain combines TRBV27 with TRBJ1-1; 8 nucleotides agree with TRBD1. After removal of 6 bases from V and 1 base from J, the junction contained 13 bases not matched to a gene. The CDR3 contains 17 residues. CDR1 and CDR2 from the germline V gene are MNHEY and SMNVEV (reference sequence).